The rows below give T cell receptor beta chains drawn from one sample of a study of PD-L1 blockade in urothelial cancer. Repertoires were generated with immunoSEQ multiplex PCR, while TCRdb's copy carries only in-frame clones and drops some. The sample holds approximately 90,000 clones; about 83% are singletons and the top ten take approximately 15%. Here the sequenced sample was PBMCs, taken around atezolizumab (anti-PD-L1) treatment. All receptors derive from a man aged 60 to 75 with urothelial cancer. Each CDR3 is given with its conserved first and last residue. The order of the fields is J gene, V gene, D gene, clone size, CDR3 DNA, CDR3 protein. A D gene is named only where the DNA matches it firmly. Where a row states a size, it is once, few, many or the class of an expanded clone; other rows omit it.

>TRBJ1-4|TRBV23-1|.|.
TGCGCCAGCAGTCAAATCCGACAGGTGGGGATTTCAACTAATGAAAAACTGTTTTTT
CASSQIRQVGISTNEKLFF
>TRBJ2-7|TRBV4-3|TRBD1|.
TGCGCCAGCAGTCGAGGGACAGTCCGCTCCTACGAGCAGTACTTC
CASSRGTVRSYEQYF
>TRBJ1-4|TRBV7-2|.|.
TGTGCCAGCAGCTTAGGGTTGGGGGGATTAAATGAAAAACTGTTTTTT
CASSLGLGGLNEKLFF
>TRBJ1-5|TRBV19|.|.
TGTGCCAGTAGTAGGGGGGATGGCAATCAGCCCCAGCATTTT
CASSRGDGNQPQHF
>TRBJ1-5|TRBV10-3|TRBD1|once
TGTGCCATCAGTGACGCAGGGGGCGGAGGATATCAGCCCCAGCATTTT
CAISDAGGGGYQPQHF
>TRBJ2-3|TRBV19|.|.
TGTGCCAGTAGTCCTCCTTTAGTGAGTAGCCCAGATACGCAGTATTTT
CASSPPLVSSPDTQYF
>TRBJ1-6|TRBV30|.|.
TGTGCCTGGAGTGTACGGGGGGGTGTCTATAATTCACCCCTCCACTTT
CAWSVRGGVYNSPLHF
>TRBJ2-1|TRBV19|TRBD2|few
TGTGCCAGTAGTCCGGGAGGGTACAATGAGCAGTTCTTC
CASSPGGYNEQFF
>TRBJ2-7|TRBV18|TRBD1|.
TGTGCCAGCTCATTTGACAGGGTGGGCGAGCAGTACTTC
CASSFDRVGEQYF
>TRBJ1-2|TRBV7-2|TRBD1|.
TGTGCCAGCAGCTTAGTACGGGGACAGACAAATGGCTACACCTTC
CASSLVRGQTNGYTF
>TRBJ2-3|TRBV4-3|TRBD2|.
TGCGCCAGCAGCTCTGCGGGAGCGGGCACAGATACGCAGTATTTT
CASSSAGAGTDTQYF
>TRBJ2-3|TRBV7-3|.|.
TGTGCCAGCAGCCCCCGGCCGGGAACAGATACGCAGTATTTT
CASSPRPGTDTQYF
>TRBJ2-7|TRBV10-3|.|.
TGTGCCGCCAGAAGGTCGGACAACTCCTACGAGCAGTACTTC
CAARRSDNSYEQYF
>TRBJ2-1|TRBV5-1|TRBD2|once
TGCGCCAGCACCCTTCGGGGGGACGGGGGCAATGAGCAGTTCTTC
CASTLRGDGGNEQFF
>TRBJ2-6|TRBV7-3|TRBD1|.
TGTGCCAGCAGCCCAGACAGGGCTGGGGCCAACGTCCTGACTTTC
CASSPDRAGANVLTF
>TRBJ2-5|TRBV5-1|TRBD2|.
TGCGCCAGCAGCTTGGGCGGGGGGTACCAAGAGACCCAGTACTTC
CASSLGGGYQETQYF
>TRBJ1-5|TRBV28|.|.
TGTGCCAGCAGCCTTCTCAGGGAGGCCCAGCATTTT
CASSLLREAQHF
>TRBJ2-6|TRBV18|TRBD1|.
TGTGCCAGCTCCTCCGGGACAGGGGCCGTGGCTGGGGCCAACGTCCTGACTTTC
CASSSGTGAVAGANVLTF
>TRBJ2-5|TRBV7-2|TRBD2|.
TGTGCCAGCAGCACTCGGACTAGCGGGAGCACGCGTCCCCAAGAGACCCAGTACTTC
CASSTRTSGSTRPQETQYF
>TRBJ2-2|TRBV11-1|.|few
TGTGCCAGCAGCTCCAATCAGGGCTCCGGGGAGCTGTTTTTT
CASSSNQGSGELFF
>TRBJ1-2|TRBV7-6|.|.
TGTGCCAGCAGCTTGGGGGCGAGGGGGTCTCGGGGCTACACCTTC
CASSLGARGSRGYTF
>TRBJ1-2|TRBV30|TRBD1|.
TGTGCCTGGAGTGAACAAACGACAGGGGGCTCCGGGGGCTACACCTTC
CAWSEQTTGGSGGYTF
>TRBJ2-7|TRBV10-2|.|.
TGCGCCAGCAGTGAGTCGAATAGAGTGATAACCTACGAGCAGTACTTC
CASSESNRVITYEQYF
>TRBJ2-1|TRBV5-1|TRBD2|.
TGCGCCAGCAGCTTGGAGGCGGGAGGGAATAATGAGCAGTTCTTC
CASSLEAGGNNEQFF
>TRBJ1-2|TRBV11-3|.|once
TGTGCCAGCAGCCTGCGGGACTATGGCTACACCTTC
CASSLRDYGYTF
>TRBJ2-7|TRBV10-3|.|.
TGTGCCATCAGAGGGGGAATGACGGGAGGTGGGTACGAGCAGTACTTC
CAIRGGMTGGGYEQYF
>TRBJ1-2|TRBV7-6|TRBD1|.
TGTGCCAGCAGCCCCCGGACAGGGGGCGTTGGCTACACCTTC
CASSPRTGGVGYTF
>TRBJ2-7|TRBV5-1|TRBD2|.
TGCGCCAGCAGCTTGGCTACTAGCGGGGGGAGCTCCTACGAGCAGTACTTC
CASSLATSGGSSYEQYF
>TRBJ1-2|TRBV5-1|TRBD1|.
TGCGCCAGCAGCCCTAGGACAGGGGGAGCCTATGGCTACACCTTC
CASSPRTGGAYGYTF
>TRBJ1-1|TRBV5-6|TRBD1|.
TGTGCCAGCAGCTTTTATTCGGGACAGGGGTATGGAACTTTCTTT
CASSFYSGQGYGTFF
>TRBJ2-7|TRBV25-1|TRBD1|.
TGTGCCAGCAGTGACACGGACAGGGCCCCCTACGAGCAGTACTTC
CASSDTDRAPYEQYF
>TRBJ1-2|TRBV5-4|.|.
TGTGCCAGCAGCTTGGACAGATATGGCTACACCTTC
CASSLDRYGYTF
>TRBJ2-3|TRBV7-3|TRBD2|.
TGTGCCAGCAGCGTGGGGGGGGACACAGATACGCAGTATTTT
CASSVGGDTDTQYF
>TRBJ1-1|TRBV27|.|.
TGTGCCAGCAGTTTATTAGCAGTGAACACTGAAGCTTTCTTT
CASSLLAVNTEAFF
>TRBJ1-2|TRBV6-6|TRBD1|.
TGTGCCAGCAGCAAATGGGACAGCTGGGGCTACACCTTC
CASSKWDSWGYTF
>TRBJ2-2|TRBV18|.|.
TGTGCCAGCTCTCAGGCGGCAGGGGACACCGGGGAGCTGTTTTTT
CASSQAAGDTGELFF
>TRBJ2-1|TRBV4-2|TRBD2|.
TGTGCCAGCAGCCAGGTGGGACTAGCGGGAGGGGTCAGATACAATGAGCAGTTCTTC
CASSQVGLAGGVRYNEQFF
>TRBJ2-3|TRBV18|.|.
TGTGCCAGCTCACCAGGGGGCGACAGCACAGATACGCAGTATTTT
CASSPGGDSTDTQYF
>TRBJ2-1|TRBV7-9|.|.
TGTGCCAGCAGCTTAGCGGGAGGTGGGAATGAGCAGTTCTTC
CASSLAGGGNEQFF
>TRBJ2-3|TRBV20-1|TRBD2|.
TGCAGTGTCCCACTAGCGTCGACGCAGTATTTT
CSVPLASTQYF
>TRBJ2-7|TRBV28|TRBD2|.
TGTGCCAGCGAAGCAGTCTCCCCCGCCGGTAGCGGGGTGAACTACGAGCAGTACTTC
CASEAVSPAGSGVNYEQYF
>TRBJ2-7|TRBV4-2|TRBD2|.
TGTGCCAGCAGCCATTCTCCCGGCGGGAGTATAAGGGAGCAGTACTTC
CASSHSPGGSIREQYF
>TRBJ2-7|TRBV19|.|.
TGTGCCAGTACTTCTGGTAGACAGTCCATCTCCTACGAGCAGTACTTC
CASTSGRQSISYEQYF
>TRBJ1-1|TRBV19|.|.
TGTGCCAGTAGTATCACAGCGAACACTGAAGCTTTCTTT
CASSITANTEAFF
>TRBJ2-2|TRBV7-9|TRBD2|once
TGTGCCAGCAGCTCGACTAGCGGGGGAGTCGACACCGGGGAGCTGTTTTTT
CASSSTSGGVDTGELFF
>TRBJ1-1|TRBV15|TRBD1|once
TGTGCCACCAGCAGAGGGGGCGGGACAGGTGAAGCTTTCTTT
CATSRGGGTGEAFF
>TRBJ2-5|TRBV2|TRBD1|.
TGTGCCAGCAGTGTATACCGGGACAGGGTGCCTGACCAAGAGACCCAGTACTTC
CASSVYRDRVPDQETQYF
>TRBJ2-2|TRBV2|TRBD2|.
TGTGCCAGCAGTCCTACTAGCGGGGGCAACACCGGGGAGCTGTTTTTT
CASSPTSGGNTGELFF